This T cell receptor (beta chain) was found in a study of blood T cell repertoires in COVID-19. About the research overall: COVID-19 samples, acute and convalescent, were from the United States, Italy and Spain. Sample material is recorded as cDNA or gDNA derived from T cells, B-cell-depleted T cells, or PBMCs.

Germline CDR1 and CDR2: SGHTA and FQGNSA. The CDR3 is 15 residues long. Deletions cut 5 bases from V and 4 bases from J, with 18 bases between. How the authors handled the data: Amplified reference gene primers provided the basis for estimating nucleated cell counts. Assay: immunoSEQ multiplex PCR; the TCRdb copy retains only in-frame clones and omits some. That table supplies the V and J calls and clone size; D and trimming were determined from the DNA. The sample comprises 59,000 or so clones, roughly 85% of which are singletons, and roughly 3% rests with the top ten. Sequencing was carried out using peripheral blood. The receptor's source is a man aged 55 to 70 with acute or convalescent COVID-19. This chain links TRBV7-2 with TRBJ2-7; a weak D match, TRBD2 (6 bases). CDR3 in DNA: TGTGCCAGCAGCGCCGGCGGGGACCGGGGGTACGAGCAGTACTTC. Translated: CASSAGGDRGYEQYF.